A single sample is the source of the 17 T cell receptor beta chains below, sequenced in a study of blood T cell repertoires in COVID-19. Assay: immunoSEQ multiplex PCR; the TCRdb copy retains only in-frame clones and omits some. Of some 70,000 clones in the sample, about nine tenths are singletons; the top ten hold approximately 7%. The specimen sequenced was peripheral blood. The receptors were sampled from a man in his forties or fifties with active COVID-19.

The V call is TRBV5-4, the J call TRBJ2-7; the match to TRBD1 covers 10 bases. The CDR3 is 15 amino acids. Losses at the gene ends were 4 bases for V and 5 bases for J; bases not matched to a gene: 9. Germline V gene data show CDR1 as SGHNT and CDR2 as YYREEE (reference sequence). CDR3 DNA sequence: TGTGCCAGCAGCAAGGACAGGGGGTTTCCACACGAGCAGTACTTC. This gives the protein CASSKDRGFPHEQYF.

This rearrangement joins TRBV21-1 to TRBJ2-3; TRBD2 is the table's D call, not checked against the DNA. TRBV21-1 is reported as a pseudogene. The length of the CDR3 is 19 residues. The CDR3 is CASSKALPKAGDFTDTQYF. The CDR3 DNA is TGTGCCAGCAGCAAAGCCCTACCCAAAGCGGGGGACTTCACAGATACGCAGTATTTT.

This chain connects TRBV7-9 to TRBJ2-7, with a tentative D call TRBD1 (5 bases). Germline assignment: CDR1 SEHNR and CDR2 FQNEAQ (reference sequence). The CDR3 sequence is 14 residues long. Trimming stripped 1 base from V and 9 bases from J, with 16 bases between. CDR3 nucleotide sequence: TGTGCCAGCAGCTTAGGGACATGGATGGAAGGGCAGTACTTC. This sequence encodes CASSLGTWMEGQYF.

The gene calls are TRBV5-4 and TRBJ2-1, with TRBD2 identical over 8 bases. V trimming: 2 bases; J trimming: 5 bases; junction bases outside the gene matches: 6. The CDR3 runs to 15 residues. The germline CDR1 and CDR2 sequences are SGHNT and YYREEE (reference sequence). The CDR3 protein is CASSFPGTRNNEQFF. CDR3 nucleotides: TGTGCCAGCAGCTTTCCTGGGACTAGGAACAATGAGCAGTTCTTC.

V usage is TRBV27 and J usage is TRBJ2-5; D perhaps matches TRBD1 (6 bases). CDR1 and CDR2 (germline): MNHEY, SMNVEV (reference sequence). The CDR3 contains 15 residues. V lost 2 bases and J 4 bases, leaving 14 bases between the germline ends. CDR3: CASSLRRGIGETQYF. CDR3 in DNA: TGTGCCAGCAGTTTACGCAGGGGAATCGGAGAGACCCAGTACTTC.

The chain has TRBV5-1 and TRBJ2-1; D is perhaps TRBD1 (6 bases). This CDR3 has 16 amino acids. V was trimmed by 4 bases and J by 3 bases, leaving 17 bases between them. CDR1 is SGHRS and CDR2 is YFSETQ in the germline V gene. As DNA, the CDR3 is TGCGCCAGCAGCCGACAGGACTCCTCGTACTACAATGAGCAGTTCTTC. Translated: CASSRQDSSYYNEQFF.

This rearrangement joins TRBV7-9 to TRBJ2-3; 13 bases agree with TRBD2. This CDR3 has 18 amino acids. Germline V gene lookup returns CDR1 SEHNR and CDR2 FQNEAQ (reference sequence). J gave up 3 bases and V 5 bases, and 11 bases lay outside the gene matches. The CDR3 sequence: CASSPWTSGGRRTDTQYF. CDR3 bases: TGTGCCAGCAGCCCGTGGACTAGCGGGGGTAGGAGAACAGATACGCAGTATTTT. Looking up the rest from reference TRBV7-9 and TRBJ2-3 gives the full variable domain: DTGVSQNPRHKITKRGQNVTFRCDPISEHNRLYWYRQTLGQGPEFLTYFQNEAQLEKSRLLSDRFSAERPKGSFSTLEIQRTEQGDSAMYLCASSPWTSGGRRTDTQYFGPGTRLTVL.

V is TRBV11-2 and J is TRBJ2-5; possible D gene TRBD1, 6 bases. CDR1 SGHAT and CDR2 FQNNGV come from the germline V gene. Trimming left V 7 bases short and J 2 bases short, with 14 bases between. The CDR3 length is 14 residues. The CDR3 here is CASTDRVKQETQYF. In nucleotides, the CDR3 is TGTGCCAGCACGGACAGAGTTAAACAAGAGACCCAGTACTTC.

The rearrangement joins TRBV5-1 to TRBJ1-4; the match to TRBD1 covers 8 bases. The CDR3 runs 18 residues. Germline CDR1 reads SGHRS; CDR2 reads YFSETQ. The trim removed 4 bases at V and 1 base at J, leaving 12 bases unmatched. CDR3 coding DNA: TGCGCCAGCAGCCTCCTGGGACAGGCACTTCGAACTAATGAAAAACTGTTTTTT. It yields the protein CASSLLGQALRTNEKLFF. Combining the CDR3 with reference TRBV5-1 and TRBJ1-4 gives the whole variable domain KAGVTQTPRYLIKTRGQQVTLSCSPISGHRSVSWYQQTPGQGLQFLFEYFSETQRNKGNFPGRFSGRQFSNSRSEMNVSTLELGDSALYLCASSLLGQALRTNEKLFFGSGTQLSVL.

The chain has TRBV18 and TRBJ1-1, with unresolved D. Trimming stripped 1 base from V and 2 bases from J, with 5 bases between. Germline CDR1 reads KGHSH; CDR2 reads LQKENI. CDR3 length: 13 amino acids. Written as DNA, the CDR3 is TGTGCCAGCTCACCACTCCTCAACACTGAAGCTTTCTTT. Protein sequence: CASSPLLNTEAFF.

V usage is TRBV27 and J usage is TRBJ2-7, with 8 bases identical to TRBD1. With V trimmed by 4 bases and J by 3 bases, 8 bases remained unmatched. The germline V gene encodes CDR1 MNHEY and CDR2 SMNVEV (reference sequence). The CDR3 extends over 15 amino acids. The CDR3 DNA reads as TGTGCCAGCAGTTCAGGGCCAGGGGGCTACTACGAGCAGTACTTC. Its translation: CASSSGPGGYYEQYF.

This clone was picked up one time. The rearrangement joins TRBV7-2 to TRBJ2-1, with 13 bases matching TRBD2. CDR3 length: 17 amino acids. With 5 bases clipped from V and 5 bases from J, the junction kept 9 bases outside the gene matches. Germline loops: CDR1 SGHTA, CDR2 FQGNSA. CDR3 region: CASSGARTSGRNNEQFF. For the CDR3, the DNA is TGTGCCAGCAGCGGGGCGCGGACTAGCGGGAGAAACAATGAGCAGTTCTTC.

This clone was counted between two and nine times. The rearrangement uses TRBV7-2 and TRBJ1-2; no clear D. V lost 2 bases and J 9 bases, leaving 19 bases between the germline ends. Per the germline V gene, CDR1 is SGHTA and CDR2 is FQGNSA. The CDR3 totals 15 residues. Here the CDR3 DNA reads TGTGCCAGCAGCTTACTTGCGGGCGTGGAGGGTCGCTACACCTTC. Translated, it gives CASSLLAGVEGRYTF.

The DNA for the CDR3 is TGTGCCAGTAGTCCGATCTTTAGGGGGAACACTGAAGCTTTCTTT. Residues: CASSPIFRGNTEAFF. The V call is TRBV19, the J call TRBJ1-1, with D tentatively TRBD1 (5 bases). The germline V and J ends were trimmed by 5 bases and 1 base, with 14 bases remaining between them. CDR3 length: 15 residues. Per the germline V gene, CDR1 is LNHDA and CDR2 is SQIVND (reference sequence).

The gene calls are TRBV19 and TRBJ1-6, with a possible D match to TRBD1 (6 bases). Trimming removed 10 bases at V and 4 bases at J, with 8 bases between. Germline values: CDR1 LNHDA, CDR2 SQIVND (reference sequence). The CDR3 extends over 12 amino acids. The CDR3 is CATGQYNSPLHF. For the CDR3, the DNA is TGTGCCACTGGACAGTATAATTCACCCCTCCACTTT.

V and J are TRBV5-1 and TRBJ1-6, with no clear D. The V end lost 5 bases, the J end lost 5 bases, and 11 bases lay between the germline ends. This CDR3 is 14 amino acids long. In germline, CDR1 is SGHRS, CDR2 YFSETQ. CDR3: CASRPPDHNSPLHF. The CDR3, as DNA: TGCGCCAGCAGGCCACCAGATCATAATTCACCCCTCCACTTT. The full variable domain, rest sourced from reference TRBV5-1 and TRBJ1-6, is KAGVTQTPRYLIKTRGQQVTLSCSPISGHRSVSWYQQTPGQGLQFLFEYFSETQRNKGNFPGRFSGRQFSNSRSEMNVSTLELGDSALYLCASRPPDHNSPLHFGNGTRLTVT.

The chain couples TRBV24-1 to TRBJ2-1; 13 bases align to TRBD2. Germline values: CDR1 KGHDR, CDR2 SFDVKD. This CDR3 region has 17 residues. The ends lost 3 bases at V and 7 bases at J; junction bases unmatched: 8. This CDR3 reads CATSDKAGLAGENEQFF. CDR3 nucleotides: TGTGCCACCAGTGATAAGGCTGGACTAGCGGGGGAGAATGAGCAGTTCTTC.